This entry describes one TCR beta chain. Germline CDR1 reads SQVTM; CDR2 reads ANQGSEA. The CDR3 has 12 amino acids. V was shortened by 6 bases and J by 6 bases, with 15 bases between the two germline ends. TCRdb analysed the 5' RACE reads with MiXCR anew, one entry per CDR3 protein. The data hold around 62,000 distinct CDR3 sequences, with 12% observed a single time. The sample comes from a study of early T cells in non-severe SARS-CoV-2 infection. The chain links TRBV29-1 to TRBJ2-7; D possibly corresponds to TRBD1 (5 bases). The sequence was collected from an adult who was a healthcare worker with PCR-confirmed SARS-CoV-2 infection or an uninfected control (not recorded which). The sequenced sample was whole blood. CDR3 amino acids: CSVAREGTEQYF. Written as DNA, the CDR3 is TGCAGCGTGGCCAGGGAAGGTACCGAGCAGTACTTC.